Below are 8 T cell receptor beta chains sequenced from a single sample in a study of OX40 agonist ivuxolimab in advanced cancers. The library was obtained by the immunoSEQ multiplex PCR assay. Imported from immuneACCESS, the table was reduced by TCRdb to in-frame sequences with V and J called. These copies leave out some clones; in studies compared against another copy, an unresolved V gene accounts for under half, and the cause of the remainder is not known. The sample includes under 95,000 clones, with around 88% observed a single time. The ten largest clones add up to approximately 1.5% of the sample. Material: CD4+ or CD8+ T cells sorted from blood, obtained in a trial of the OX40 agonist ivuxolimab. The receptor source for this set is an adult with an advanced solid tumor such as melanoma, head and neck, liver or kidney cancer.

This clone has a handful of counts. The rearrangement links TRBV7-6 to TRBJ1-6, with D hard to call. The CDR3 length is 14 residues. Trimming left V 6 bases short and J 10 bases short, with 16 bases between. Germline-derived CDR1 and CDR2 are SGHVS and FNYEAQ. DNA for the CDR3: TGTGCCAGCAGAAAGGAGGGATGGAGATCACCCCTCCACTTT. Amino acids: CASRKEGWRSPLHF. Looking up the rest from reference TRBV7-6 and TRBJ1-6 gives the full variable domain: GAGVSQSPRYKVTKRGQDVALRCDPISGHVSLYWYRQALGQGPEFLTYFNYEAQQDKSGLPNDRFSAERPEGSISTLTIQRTEQRDSAMYRCASRKEGWRSPLHFGNGTRLTVT.

This chain connects TRBV10-3 to TRBJ1-3, with 9 bases matching TRBD1. The CDR3 is 18 residues long. CDR1 is ENHRY, CDR2 SYGVKD, per germline. Trimming cost V 3 bases and J 4 bases; bases outside gene matches: 13. In DNA, the CDR3 is TGTGCCATCAGTGACCTATCGGGACAGGGAGTAGGCGGAAACACCATATATTTT. Translation: CAISDLSGQGVGGNTIYF.

This chain links TRBV9 with TRBJ2-2; D is perhaps TRBD1 or TRBD2 (6 bases each). The germline gives CDR1 SGDLS, CDR2 YYNGEE. Trimming stripped 0 bases from V and 4 bases from J, with 10 bases between. The CDR3 extends over 15 amino acids. The CDR3 protein is CASSVVGGGTGELFF. DNA for the CDR3: TGTGCCAGCAGCGTAGTCGGAGGGGGCACCGGGGAGCTGTTTTTT.

V usage is TRBV28 and J usage is TRBJ2-2, with a possible D match to TRBD1 (5 bases). V dropped 6 bases and J dropped 1 base, with 12 bases sitting between them. The CDR3 is 15 residues long. Per germline, CDR1 MDHEN and CDR2 SYDVKM. CDR3 sequence reads: CASSPTGRNTGELFF. CDR3 in DNA: TGTGCCAGCAGCCCAACAGGCCGGAACACCGGGGAGCTGTTTTTT.

V gene TRBV7-2 combines with J gene TRBJ2-3; TRBD2 matches at 7 bases. After removal of 1 base from V and 1 base from J, the junction contained 2 bases not matched to a gene. Looked up from germline, CDR1 is SGHTA and CDR2 is FQGNSA. This CDR3 comprises 15 residues. The CDR3 loop is CASSLVLARTDTQYF. CDR3 sequence (DNA): TGTGCCAGCAGCTTAGTACTAGCGCGCACAGATACGCAGTATTTT. Full variable domain (rest looked up from reference TRBV7-2 and TRBJ2-3): GAGVSQSPSNKVTEKGKDVELRCDPISGHTALYWYRQSLGQGLEFLIYFQGNSAPDKSGLPSDRFSAERTGGSVSTLTIQRTQQEDSAVYLCASSLVLARTDTQYFGPGTRLTVL.

This chain links TRBV27 with TRBJ2-2; D tentatively fits TRBD1 or TRBD2 (5 bases each). V dropped 1 base and J dropped 0 bases, with 9 bases sitting between them. The CDR3 loop spans 16 amino acids. CDR1 is MNHEY and CDR2 is SMNVEV in the germline V gene (reference sequence). DNA for the CDR3: TGTGCCAGCAGTTTATTATCGGGGCCGAACACCGGGGAGCTGTTTTTT. This codes for CASSLLSGPNTGELFF.

This clone is a singleton in its sample. The V and J genes are TRBV5-5 and TRBJ2-2, with D possibly being TRBD1 or TRBD2 (5 bases each). The germline V gene has CDR1 SGHKS and CDR2 YYEKEE (reference sequence). The germline V and J ends were trimmed by 3 bases and 3 bases, with 9 bases remaining between them. The CDR3 sequence is 14 residues long. CDR3 in DNA: TGTGCCAGCAGCTGGGGGTTGGACACCGGGGAGCTGTTTTTT. It codes for CASSWGLDTGELFF.

This clone has only one observation. The J gene is TRBJ2-2, the V gene TRBV11-3; the D is unclear. V shed 0 bases and J shed 5 bases, with 4 bases lying between them. This CDR3 comprises 13 residues. Looked up from germline, CDR1 is SGHNT and CDR2 is YENEEA. In DNA form, the CDR3 reads TGTGCCAGCAGCTTAGATGGTACCGGGGAGCTGTTTTTT. It codes for CASSLDGTGELFF.